The next 7 T cell receptor beta chains were all read from a single sample in a study of beta chain features in type 1 diabetes. Expressed TCRB transcripts got sequenced, as all isolated RNA was reverse transcribed. The repertoire was sequenced with immunoSEQ multiplex PCR; TCRdb's copy has only in-frame clones and lacks some. The sample lists hundreds of thousands of clones, around 15% seen once, with roughly 0.098% in the top ten. The sequenced material came from naive CD4+ T cells from blood. These receptor sequences come from a man between 18 and 35 years old in good health.

A few counts support this clone. V and J are TRBV15 and TRBJ1-2; D is perhaps TRBD1 (5 bases). The germline V and J ends were trimmed by 0 bases and 6 bases, with 17 bases remaining between them. This CDR3 spans 16 amino acids. Germline CDR1 LNHNV, CDR2 YYDKDF (reference sequence). The CDR3 DNA follows: TGTGCCACCAGCAGAGATCTAGTGGCAGGGCGGGATGGCTACACCTTC. Its translation: CATSRDLVAGRDGYTF.

In this sample, this clone turned up a few times. This chain uses TRBV11-2 with TRBJ1-1; perhaps TRBD1 as D (5 bases). The CDR3 is 13 residues long. Germline values: CDR1 SGHAT, CDR2 FQNNGV. V gave up 2 bases and J gave up 10 bases, with 14 bases separating them. The CDR3 here is CASSLKGQVVAFF. CDR3 nucleotides: TGTGCCAGCAGCTTAAAGGGGCAAGTTGTAGCTTTCTTT.

The rearrangement links TRBV25-1 to TRBJ2-7; possibly TRBD1 for D (5 bases). Germline assignment: CDR1 MGHDK and CDR2 SYGVNS. The CDR3 runs to 14 residues. V was cut by 2 bases and J by 7 bases, with 15 bases left in between. The CDR3 coding sequence is TGTGCCAGCAGTGAAGGCGACAGCCCCTGGGAGCAGTACTTC. Its protein product is CASSEGDSPWEQYF.

This clone is a singleton in its sample. The chain couples TRBV6-4 to TRBJ1-2; TRBD1 matches at 7 bases. V shed 5 bases, J shed 3 bases, and the junction held 9 bases outside the gene matches. In germline, CDR1 is MRHNA, CDR2 SNTAGT. The CDR3 covers 15 residues. This chain's CDR3 is CASSSEEGAYYGYTF. As DNA, the CDR3 is TGTGCCAGCAGTTCGGAAGAGGGGGCTTACTATGGCTACACCTTC.

This clone occurred once. V gene TRBV7-2 combines with J gene TRBJ2-3, with D uncertain. CDR3 length: 17 residues. Germline CDR1 is SGHTA and CDR2 is FQGNSA. V was pared by 0 bases and J by 2 bases, with 15 bases between. Here the CDR3 reads CASSLARHLITTDTQYF. DNA of the CDR3: TGTGCCAGCAGCTTAGCGAGGCACTTGATTACCACAGATACGCAGTATTTT.

This clone has only a few counts. The chain links TRBV11-3 to TRBJ2-1; TRBD2 matches at 8 bases. Germline assignment: CDR1 SGHNT and CDR2 YENEEA. V dropped 5 bases and J dropped 5; count of bases not matched to a gene: 11. The CDR3 totals 16 residues. The CDR3 coding sequence is TGTGCCAGCAGCCGCCCTCCCGGGGGGGACGACAATGAGCAGTTCTTC. It encodes CASSRPPGGDDNEQFF.

This clone was counted only a few times. The chain uses TRBV7-2 and TRBJ2-5, with D possibly TRBD2 on 5 matching bases. The CDR3 sequence is 15 residues long. Between the trimmed V and J ends, which lost 1 base and 2 bases, there was a span of 11 bases. CDR1 SGHTA and CDR2 FQGNSA come from the germline V gene. CDR3 sequence reads: CASSLVGGFQETQYF. DNA of the CDR3: TGTGCCAGCAGCTTAGTCGGCGGGTTTCAAGAGACCCAGTACTTC.